A selection of T cell receptor beta chains follows, all from one sample in a study of OX40 agonist ivuxolimab in advanced cancers. Assay: immunoSEQ multiplex PCR; the TCRdb copy retains only in-frame clones and omits some. This table holds 70,000 to 75,000 clones, just under 85% found once. Specimen: CD4+ or CD8+ T cells sorted from blood, collected in a trial of the OX40 agonist ivuxolimab. The receptor set was obtained from an adult with an advanced solid tumor such as melanoma, head and neck, liver or kidney cancer. The CDR3 runs from the conserved cysteine through the conserved F or W.

CDR3: CASRWSGRYTEAFF; V: TRBV27
CDR3: CASSQLAGRGETQYF; V: TRBV14
CDR3: CASSLGSGLSSYNEQFF; V: TRBV11-2
CDR3: CASSLKGGRGQYF; V: TRBV7-9
CDR3: CASSPRKPGQGRRFDYEQYF; V: TRBV18
CDR3: CASSYGTSGNTDTQYF; V: TRBV6-5
CDR3: CASSLRSGRLYEQYF; V: TRBV7-9
CDR3: CASSLESNTEAFF; V: TRBV11-3
CDR3: CASSSGEAGGYTF; V: TRBV7-6
CDR3: CASSPGVAGTEDTQYF; V: TRBV7-9
CDR3: CASSPAPGLSEQFF; V: TRBV7-3
CDR3: CASSPDYNEQFF; V: TRBV25-1
CDR3: CASSQDAGTAYNEQFF; V: TRBV4-1
CDR3: CASVVAGVPDTQYF; V: TRBV5-8
CDR3: CASSGLMGGEAFF; V: TRBV6-4
CDR3: CASSSGGAEQYF; V: TRBV6-6
CDR3: CAWGVQTLGLAGGLHFYEQYF; V: TRBV30
CDR3: CASSDRGQTEAFF; V: TRBV7-6
CDR3: CASSYSRGQGAGELFF; V: TRBV6-6
CDR3: CATSSRWGWATNEKLFF; V: TRBV15
CDR3: CASGSGFSGELFF; V: TRBV12-5
CDR3: CASSPPGGHTGELFF; V: TRBV19
CDR3: CASSQEYPDRVGVNEQFF; V: TRBV4-3
CDR3: CASKNSLGSNQPQHF; V: TRBV7-8
CDR3: CASSLQGASSYEQYF; V: TRBV5-8
CDR3: CASSSRGPETQYF; V: TRBV4-2
CDR3: CASSLRQAYEQYF; V: TRBV27
CDR3: CASIDRGQGGYEQYF; V: TRBV28
CDR3: CASSSRATSNTGELFF; V: TRBV19
CDR3: CASSYTGRVDEQYF; V: TRBV11-1
CDR3: CASSRILGGQETQYF; V: TRBV4-1
CDR3: CASSSTTTGTEAFF; V: TRBV5-1
CDR3: CASRTSGGTDTQYF; V: TRBV7-2
CDR3: CASSQEGLGLIEEKLFF; V: TRBV4-1
CDR3: CASRGEAGNEQFF; V: TRBV7-9
CDR3: CASSARQGNQPQHF; V: TRBV2
CDR3: CASSSPIGRVNTEAFF; V: TRBV27
CDR3: CASRSSFQPGQTYNEQFF; V: TRBV12-2
CDR3: CASSPQGSGGRDYGYTF; V: TRBV7-9
CDR3: CASSNDRISGNTIYF; V: TRBV19
CDR3: CASSERQDNYGYTF; V: TRBV19
CDR3: CASSYSAGRAGELFF; V: TRBV6-6